This TCR beta chain was found in a study of beta chain features in type 1 diabetes. Broader study findings: Relative to healthy donors, patients appeared to have naive, central memory and Treg TCRB repertoires that were more similar. Among patients with Type 1 diabetes, TCRB CDR3s were moderately but significantly shorter in every one of the four CD4+ subsets.

The entirety of the isolated RNA underwent reverse transcription, so expressed TCRB transcripts were sequenced. Assay used: immunoSEQ multiplex PCR; TCRdb lists only in-frame clones, some missing. The sample contains 600,000 to 700,000 clones, roughly an eighth of which appear only once. This clone was counted between two and nine times. Antigen: not known. Germline CDR1 reads KGHSH; CDR2 reads LQKENI. The CDR3 length is 13 residues. Trimming pared 0 bases from V and 7 bases from J, leaving 9 bases between. A single heparinised blood sample, averaging roughly 110 mL, was obtained per donor. Sorted CD4+ subsets: naive, central memory, regulatory, stem cell-like memory (CD45RO/CCR7/CD25/CD127/CD95/CD27 panel). Each of the sorted populations had a purity greater than 98%.

Sequenced sample: naive CD4+ T cells from blood. The clonotype originates from a man between 25 and 39 years old with type 1 diabetes. This chain joins TRBV18 and TRBJ1-1, with D unresolved. Here the CDR3 reads CASSPPGGSEAFF. The CDR3 DNA follows: TGTGCCAGCTCACCACCGGGCGGCAGTGAAGCTTTCTTT.